A selection of T cell receptor beta chains follows, all from one sample in a study of cytomegalovirus exposure and HLA in healthy donors. The repertoire was sequenced with immunoSEQ multiplex PCR; TCRdb's copy has only in-frame clones and lacks some. The data hold some 130,000 clones, with 65% to 70% observed a single time. Sequencing was performed on PBMCs. Every receptor here comes from a human donor in good health. Each CDR3 is given with its conserved first and last residue. A D gene is named only where the DNA matches it firmly. A clone size is listed for some rows: how often the clone was seen (once, few, many), or a class if it is expanded.

j_call | d_call | clone_size | v_call | cdr3_aa | cdr3_nt
TRBJ1-3 | - | - | TRBV7-9 | CASSWSTGVGNTIYF | TGTGCCAGCAGCTGGAGCACAGGAGTTGGAAACACCATATATTTT
TRBJ1-4 | - | - | TRBV5-8 | CASSFGGF | TGTGCCAGCAGCTTTGGAGGCTTC
TRBJ2-1 | TRBD1 | - | TRBV9 | CASSATGGRGNEQFF | TGTGCCAGCAGCGCCACAGGGGGCCGGGGCAATGAGCAGTTCTTC
TRBJ2-7 | TRBD2 | - | TRBV7-3 | CASSLGLAGIYEQYF | TGTGCCAGCAGCTTGGGACTAGCGGGGATCTACGAGCAGTACTTC
TRBJ2-7 | - | - | TRBV14 | CASSQDRANEQYF | TGTGCCAGCAGCCAAGACAGGGCCAACGAGCAGTACTTC
TRBJ2-3 | TRBD2 | few | TRBV29-1 | CSATDSGSSTDTQYF | TGCAGCGCAACGGATAGCGGGAGTAGCACAGATACGCAGTATTTT
TRBJ2-3 | - | few | TRBV4-1 | CASSQDSPGLAGRTDTQYF | TGCGCCAGCAGCCAAGATTCCCCTGGGCTAGCTGGTAGAACAGATACGCAGTATTTT
TRBJ2-7 | - | once | TRBV25-1 | CASSTTGSREQYF | TGTGCCAGCAGTACGACAGGATCGCGGGAGCAGTACTTC
TRBJ2-3 | TRBD2 | few | TRBV11-3 | CASSVLRLAGVADTQYF | TGTGCCAGCAGCGTGCTCCGCCTGGCGGGAGTTGCAGATACGCAGTATTTT
TRBJ2-5 | TRBD2 | - | TRBV7-7 | CASSQGTSGSLETQYF | TGTGCCAGCAGCCAAGGGACTAGCGGGAGTTTGGAGACCCAGTACTTC
TRBJ2-1 | TRBD2 | - | TRBV9 | CASSPWGTSGRAGEQFF | TGTGCCAGCAGCCCCTGGGGGACTAGCGGGAGGGCCGGTGAGCAGTTCTTC